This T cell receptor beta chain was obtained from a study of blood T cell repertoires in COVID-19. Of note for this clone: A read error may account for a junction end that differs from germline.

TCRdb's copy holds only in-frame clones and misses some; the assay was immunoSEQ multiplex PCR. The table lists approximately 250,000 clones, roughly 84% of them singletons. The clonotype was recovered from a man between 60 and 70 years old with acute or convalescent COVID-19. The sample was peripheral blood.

For the CDR3, the DNA is TGTGCCAGCAGCCAAGCGATCGGTGTAAGCATTTTT. Encoded protein: CASSQAIGVSIF. V is TRBV3-1 (or the pseudogene TRBV3-2) and J is TRBJ2-3, with D unresolved. The CDR3 runs to 12 residues. Germline V CDR1 and CDR2: LGHDT, YNNKEL (reference sequence).